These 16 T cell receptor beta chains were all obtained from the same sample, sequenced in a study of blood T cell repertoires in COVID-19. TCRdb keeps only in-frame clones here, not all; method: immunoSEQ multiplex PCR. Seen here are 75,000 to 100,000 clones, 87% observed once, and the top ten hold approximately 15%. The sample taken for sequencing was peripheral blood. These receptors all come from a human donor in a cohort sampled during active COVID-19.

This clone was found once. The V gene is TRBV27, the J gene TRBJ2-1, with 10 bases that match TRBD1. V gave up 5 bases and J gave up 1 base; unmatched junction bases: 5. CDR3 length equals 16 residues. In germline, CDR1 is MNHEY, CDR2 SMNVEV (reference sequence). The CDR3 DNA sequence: TGTGCCAGCAGTCTAAGACAGGGGGCATCCTACAATGAGCAGTTCTTC. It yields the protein CASSLRQGASYNEQFF.

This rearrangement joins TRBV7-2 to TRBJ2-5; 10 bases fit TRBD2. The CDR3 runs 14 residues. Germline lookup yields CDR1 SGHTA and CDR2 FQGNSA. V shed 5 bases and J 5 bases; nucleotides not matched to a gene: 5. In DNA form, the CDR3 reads TGTGCCAGCAGCATTAGCGGGGGGTGGGAGACCCAGTACTTC. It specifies CASSISGGWETQYF.

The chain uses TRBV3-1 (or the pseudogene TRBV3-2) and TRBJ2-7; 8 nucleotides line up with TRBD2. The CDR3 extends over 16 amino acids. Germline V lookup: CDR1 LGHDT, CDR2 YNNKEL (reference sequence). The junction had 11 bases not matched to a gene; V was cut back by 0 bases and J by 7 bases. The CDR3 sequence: CASSQETLLTSEEQYF. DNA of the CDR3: TGTGCCAGCAGCCAAGAAACATTGTTGACTAGCGAGGAGCAGTACTTC.

This chain's CDR3 is CASSLAVASYNEQFF. In DNA, the CDR3 is TGCGCCAGCAGCTTGGCAGTGGCATCTTACAATGAGCAGTTCTTC. The chain is built from TRBV5-1 and TRBJ2-1; no clear D gene. From germline, CDR1 is SGHRS and CDR2 YFSETQ. Trimming cost V 0 bases and J 4 bases, with 11 bases left between them. The CDR3 covers 15 residues.

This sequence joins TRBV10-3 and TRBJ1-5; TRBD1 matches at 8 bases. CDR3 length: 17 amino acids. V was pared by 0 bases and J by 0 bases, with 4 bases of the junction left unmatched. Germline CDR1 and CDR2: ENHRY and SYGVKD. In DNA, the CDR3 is TGTGCCATCAGTGAGTCTAGGACAGGGTATAGCAATCAGCCCCAGCATTTT. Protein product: CAISESRTGYSNQPQHF.

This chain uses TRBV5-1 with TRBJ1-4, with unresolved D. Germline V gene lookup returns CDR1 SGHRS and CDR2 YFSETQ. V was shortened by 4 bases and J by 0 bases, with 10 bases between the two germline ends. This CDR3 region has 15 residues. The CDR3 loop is CASSPSGATNEKLFF. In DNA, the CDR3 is TGCGCCAGCAGCCCGTCAGGCGCAACTAATGAAAAACTGTTTTTT.

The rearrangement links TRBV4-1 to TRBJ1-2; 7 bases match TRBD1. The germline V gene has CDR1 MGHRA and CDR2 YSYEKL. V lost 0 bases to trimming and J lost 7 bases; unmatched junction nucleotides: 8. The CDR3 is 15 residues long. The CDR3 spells CASSQEGTAKSGYTF. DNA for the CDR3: TGCGCCAGCAGCCAAGAAGGGACAGCGAAATCTGGCTACACCTTC.

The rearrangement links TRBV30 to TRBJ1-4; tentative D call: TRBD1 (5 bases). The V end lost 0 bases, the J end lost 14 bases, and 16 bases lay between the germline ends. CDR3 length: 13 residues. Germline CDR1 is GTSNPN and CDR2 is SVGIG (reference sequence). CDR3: CAWSVGGLGVLFF. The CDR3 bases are TGTGCCTGGAGTGTGGGGGGTCTAGGAGTTCTGTTTTTT.

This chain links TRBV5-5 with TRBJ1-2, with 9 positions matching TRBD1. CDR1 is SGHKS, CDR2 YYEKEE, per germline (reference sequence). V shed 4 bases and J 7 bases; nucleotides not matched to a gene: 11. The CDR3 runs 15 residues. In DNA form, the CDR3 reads TGTGCCAGCAGCGGAGGAACAGGGGGCAGTTCTGGCTACACCTTC. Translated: CASSGGTGGSSGYTF.

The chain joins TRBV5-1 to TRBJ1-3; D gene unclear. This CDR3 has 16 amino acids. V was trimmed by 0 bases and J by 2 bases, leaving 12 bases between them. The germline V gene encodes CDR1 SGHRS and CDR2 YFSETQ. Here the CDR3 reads CASSLAESSAGNTIYF. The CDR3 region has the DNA TGCGCCAGCAGCTTGGCCGAAAGCTCGGCTGGAAACACCATATATTTT.

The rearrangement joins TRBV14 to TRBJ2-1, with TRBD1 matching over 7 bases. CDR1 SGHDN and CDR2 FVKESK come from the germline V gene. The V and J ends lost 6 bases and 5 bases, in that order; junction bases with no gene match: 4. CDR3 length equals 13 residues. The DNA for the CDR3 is TGTGCCAGCAGAGGGGGCGTCCACAATGAGCAGTTCTTC. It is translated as CASRGGVHNEQFF.

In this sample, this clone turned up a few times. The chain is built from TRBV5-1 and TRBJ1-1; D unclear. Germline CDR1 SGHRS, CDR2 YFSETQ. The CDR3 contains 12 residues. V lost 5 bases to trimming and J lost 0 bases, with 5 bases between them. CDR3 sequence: CASSQMNTEAFF. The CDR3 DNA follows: TGCGCCAGCAGTCAAATGAACACTGAAGCTTTCTTT.

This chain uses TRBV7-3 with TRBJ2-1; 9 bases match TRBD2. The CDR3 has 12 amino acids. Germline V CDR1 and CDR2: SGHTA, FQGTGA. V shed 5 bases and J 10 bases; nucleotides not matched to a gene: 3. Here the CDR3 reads CASSPAGGEQFF. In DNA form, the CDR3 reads TGTGCCAGCAGCCCCGCGGGGGGGGAGCAGTTCTTC. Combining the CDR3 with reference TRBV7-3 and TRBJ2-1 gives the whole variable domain GAGVSQTPSNKVTEKGKYVELRCDPISGHTALYWYRQSLGQGPEFLIYFQGTGAADDSGLPNDRFFAVRPEGSVSTLKIQRTERGDSAVYLCASSPAGGEQFFGPGTRLTVL.

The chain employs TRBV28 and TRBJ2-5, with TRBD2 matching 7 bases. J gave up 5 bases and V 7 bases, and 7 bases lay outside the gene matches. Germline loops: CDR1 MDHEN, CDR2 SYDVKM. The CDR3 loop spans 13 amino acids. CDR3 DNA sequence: TGTGCCAGCACCCAAGCGGGAACCGAGACCCAGTACTTC. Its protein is CASTQAGTETQYF.

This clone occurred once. CDR3 nucleotides: TGTGCCAGCAGTGAAACTGGGGGCCGCTACAATGAGCAGTTCTTC. Its protein product is CASSETGGRYNEQFF. This chain links TRBV6-1 with TRBJ2-1, with D tentatively TRBD1 (6 bases). The CDR3 spans 15 residues. Trimming stripped 2 bases from V and 3 bases from J, with 11 bases between. Germline V lookup: CDR1 MNHNS, CDR2 SASEGT.

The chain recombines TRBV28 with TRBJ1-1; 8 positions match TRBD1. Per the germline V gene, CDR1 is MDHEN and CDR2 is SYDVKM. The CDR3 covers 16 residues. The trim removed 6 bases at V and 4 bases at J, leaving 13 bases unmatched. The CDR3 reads CASRLGQGSLGTEAFF. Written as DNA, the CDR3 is TGTGCCAGCAGACTTGGACAGGGCTCGCTGGGCACTGAAGCTTTCTTT. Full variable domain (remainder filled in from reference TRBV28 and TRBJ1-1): DVKVTQSSRYLVKRTGEKVFLECVQDMDHENMFWYRQDPGLGLRLIYFSYDVKMKEKGDIPEGYSVSREKKERFSLILESASTNQTSMYLCASRLGQGSLGTEAFFGQGTRLTVV.